This TCR beta chain is drawn from a study of blood T cell repertoires in COVID-19. Across the whole study: Sites across the United States, Italy and Spain contributed samples from acute and convalescent COVID-19. Nucleic acid was either cDNA or gDNA, and it came from T cells, B-cell-depleted T cells, or PBMCs.

As handled by the study authors: For nucleated cells, counts were estimated from reference gene primer amplification. Profiling relied on immunoSEQ multiplex PCR, and the TCRdb table lists in-frame clones only, not all of them. V and J calls and clone size are given by that table; D and trimming were obtained from the DNA. This table has around 250,000 clones, roughly 80% appearing once. This clone was seen only once. Trimming shortened V by 3 bases and J by 7 bases, and 13 bases separated the two germline ends. Germline CDR1 SGHRS, CDR2 YFSETQ. This CDR3 contains 14 residues. The sequence derives from a woman aged 18-29 years with acute or convalescent COVID-19. The rearrangement uses TRBV5-1 and TRBJ1-4; D might be TRBD1 (5 bases). The sample consisted of peripheral blood. The CDR3 DNA follows: TGCGCCAGCAGCTCCAGCGGGACGAGTGAAAAACTGTTTTTT. Translated: CASSSSGTSEKLFF.